Listed here are 21 T cell receptor beta chains from one sample, sequenced in a study. TCRdb processed the RT-PCR reads anew with MiXCR; each CDR3 protein has one entry. The sample has more than 550,000 distinct CDR3 sequences, approximately 15% seen once. Source material: memory CD4+ T cells from blood. These receptors were obtained from a female donor in good health, serving as a healthy control.

This clonotype was observed many times. The genes are TRBV12-3 or TRBV12-4 and TRBJ2-5; no clear D gene. The CDR3 consists of 12 residues. V lost 4 bases, J lost 5 bases, and 8 bases lay in between. The CDR3 here is CASSSVRETQYF. The CDR3 DNA reads TGTGCCAGCAGTTCGGTCAGGGAGACCCAGTACTTC.

The table lists this clonotype with a count of one. The chain couples TRBV28 to TRBJ2-7; D perhaps matches TRBD1 (5 bases). Germline values: CDR1 MDHEN, CDR2 SYDVKM. The length of the CDR3 is 14 residues. Trimming left V 5 bases short and J 3 bases short, with 14 bases between. The CDR3: CASSVRGGYYEQYF. The CDR3 DNA is TGTGCCAGCAGTGTTAGGGGCGGCTACTACGAGCAGTACTTC.

This clonotype was seen more than once but under ten times. This sequence joins TRBV5-1 and TRBJ2-1, with 13 positions matching TRBD2. In germline, CDR1 is SGHRS, CDR2 YFSETQ. The CDR3 has 15 residues. The junction had 7 bases not matched to a gene; V was cut back by 4 bases and J by 9 bases. In DNA, the CDR3 is TGCGCCAGCAGCCCCGGACTAGCGGGAGCGATTGAGCAGTTCTTC. It encodes CASSPGLAGAIEQFF.

This clonotype was counted ten times or more. The chain carries TRBV20-1 and TRBJ2-3; 9 nucleotides match TRBD2. The CDR3 spans 17 residues. The J segment lost 5 bases and the V segment lost 3 bases, leaving 15 bases of the junction unmatched. Germline CDR1 reads DFQATT; CDR2 reads SNEGSKA (reference sequence). CDR3 sequence (DNA): TGCAGTGCTAGGACGAGAGGGACTAGCCGAGAACAAGATACGCAGTATTTT. Translating gives CSARTRGTSREQDTQYF.

This clonotype occurred a few times. The chain is built from TRBV12-3 or TRBV12-4 and TRBJ2-1; 10 bases align to TRBD1. The junction had 6 bases not matched to a gene; V was cut back by 2 bases and J by 8 bases. The CDR3 length is 15 residues. The CDR3 loop is CASSLMGQGFDEQFF. DNA for the CDR3: TGTGCCAGCAGTTTAATGGGACAGGGGTTCGATGAGCAGTTCTTC.

The chain recombines TRBV29-1 with TRBJ1-2; 7 nucleotides line up with TRBD1. The junction had 9 bases not matched to a gene; V was cut back by 5 bases and J by 6 bases. The germline V gene encodes CDR1 SQVTM and CDR2 ANQGSEA. The CDR3 has 13 amino acids. CDR3 nucleotides: TGCAGCGTTTGGTCAGGGGGTTTAGATGGCTACACCTTC. It yields the protein CSVWSGGLDGYTF.

This clonotype was picked up many times. J is TRBJ2-3 and V is TRBV27; a weak D match, TRBD2 (6 bases). This CDR3 spans 16 amino acids. The germline gives CDR1 MNHEY, CDR2 SMNVEV (reference sequence). V lost 2 bases, J lost 0 bases, and 12 bases lay in between. CDR3 sequence reads: CASSLRSGTSTDTQYF. CDR3 in DNA: TGTGCCAGCAGTTTAAGGTCTGGGACTAGCACAGATACGCAGTATTTT.

This clonotype occurred a few times. The chain has TRBV2 and TRBJ2-3; 8 nucleotides match TRBD1. Germline V CDR1 and CDR2: SNHLY, FYNNEI. The CDR3 loop spans 15 amino acids. Trimming at V came to 4 bases and at J to 3 bases, leaving 6 bases not matched to a gene. In nucleotides, the CDR3 is TGTGCCAGCAGTGGACAGGGGACCGCGACAGATACGCAGTATTTT. Translating it yields CASSGQGTATDTQYF.

Many counts were recorded for this clonotype. The chain is built from TRBV7-2 and TRBJ2-1, with 7 nucleotides matching TRBD2. Germline CDR1 is SGHTA and CDR2 is FQGNSA. There are 15 residues in the CDR3. The junction had 4 bases not matched to a gene; V was cut back by 1 base and J by 4 bases. As DNA, the CDR3 is TGTGCCAGCAGCTTAGGGCGGGAGACATACAATGAGCAGTTCTTC. Residues: CASSLGRETYNEQFF.

This clonotype was seen a few times. This sequence joins TRBV20-1 and TRBJ2-2; no reliable D call. V lost 2 bases and J lost 2, with 15 bases in between. Germline CDR1 and CDR2: DFQATT and SNEGSKA (reference sequence). This CDR3 has 16 residues. The CDR3 nucleotides are TGCAGTGCTAGAAGGGCAGGAAGGGCCAACACCGGGGAGCTGTTTTTT. Amino acids: CSARRAGRANTGELFF.

This clonotype was recorded many times. This chain uses TRBV20-1 with TRBJ2-1; D call uncertain. The germline V gene encodes CDR1 DFQATT and CDR2 SNEGSKA (reference sequence). This CDR3 region has 11 residues. V shed 6 bases and J shed 10 bases, with 13 bases lying between them. This chain's CDR3 is CSAVLGPEQFF. The DNA for the CDR3 is TGCAGTGCAGTTCTCGGGCCCGAGCAGTTCTTC.

The chain recombines TRBV7-8 with TRBJ1-1; 8 bases map to TRBD1. Looked up from germline, CDR1 is SGHVS and CDR2 is FQNEAQ. The J segment lost 1 base and the V segment lost 5 bases, leaving 6 bases of the junction unmatched. The CDR3 sequence is 15 residues long. As DNA, the CDR3 is TGTGCCAGCAGCCAGCAGGGGGCCCGGAACACTGAAGCTTTCTTT. Residues: CASSQQGARNTEAFF. Looking up the rest from reference TRBV7-8 and TRBJ1-1 gives the full variable domain: GAGVSQSPRYKVAKRGQDVALRCDPISGHVSLFWYQQALGQGPEFLTYFQNEAQLDKSGLPSDRFFAERPEGSVSTLKIQRTQQEDSAVYLCASSQQGARNTEAFFGQGTRLTVV.

This clonotype was seen more than once but under ten times. V and J are TRBV7-2 and TRBJ2-5, with TRBD2 identical over 9 bases. V lost 8 bases, J lost 1 base, and 5 bases stayed unmatched. Germline V gene lookup returns CDR1 SGHTA and CDR2 FQGNSA. CDR3 length: 14 residues. CDR3 bases: TGTGCCAGCTTCGGGCGGGGGGGCCAAGAGACCCAGTACTTC. It translates to CASFGRGGQETQYF.

The V and J genes are TRBV12-3 or TRBV12-4 and TRBJ2-3, with D perhaps TRBD1 or TRBD2 (5 bases each). This CDR3 has 12 residues. The ends were cut back, 7 bases at V and 4 bases at J, with 9 bases in the middle. In nucleotides, the CDR3 is TGTGCCAGCACCGAGGGGTCAGATACGCAGTATTTT. It specifies CASTEGSDTQYF.

This clonotype showed up just a few times. V usage is TRBV7-3 and J usage is TRBJ2-3; no clear D. The CDR3 sequence is 12 residues long. Germline-derived CDR1 and CDR2 are SGHTA and FQGTGA. Trimming stripped 5 bases from V and 5 bases from J, with 8 bases between. The CDR3 sequence: CASSVSGDTQYF. As DNA, the CDR3 is TGTGCCAGCAGCGTCTCAGGAGATACGCAGTATTTT.

This clonotype was counted between two and nine times. The CDR3 reads CASSSGLFRLAVTYNEQFF. As DNA, the CDR3 is TGTGCCAGCAGCTCAGGTCTTTTCCGACTAGCGGTTACCTACAATGAGCAGTTCTTC. The chain carries TRBV7-2 and TRBJ2-1; 9 bases are a match to TRBD2. Germline V gives CDR1 SGHTA, CDR2 FQGNSA. This CDR3 comprises 19 residues. V shed 4 bases, J shed 2 bases, and the junction held 15 bases outside the gene matches.

The chain joins TRBV6-2 or TRBV6-3 to TRBJ1-4, with D uncertain. The CDR3 is 13 residues long. V was cut by 5 bases and J by 9 bases, with 13 bases left in between. Germline CDR1 MNHEY, CDR2 SVGEGT. The DNA of the CDR3 is TGTGCCAGCAGTGACGAAGGAAGTCAAAAACTGTTTTTT. Translation: CASSDEGSQKLFF.

This clonotype was counted at least ten times. The rearrangement joins TRBV7-3 to TRBJ1-1; TRBD1 aligns across 7 bases. The junction had 7 bases not matched to a gene; V was cut back by 5 bases and J by 1 base. The CDR3 has 15 residues. CDR1 SGHTA and CDR2 FQGTGA come from the germline V gene. Here the CDR3 reads CASSPTGDSNTEAFF. The CDR3 coding sequence is TGTGCCAGCAGCCCAACAGGGGATTCGAACACTGAAGCTTTCTTT.

This clonotype was seen a few times. V and J are TRBV12-3 or TRBV12-4 and TRBJ1-4; perhaps TRBD1 as D (6 bases). Trimming pared 3 bases from V and 9 bases from J, leaving 23 bases between. The CDR3 has 17 amino acids. The DNA of the CDR3 is TGTGCCAGCAGTTTGTGCTGGTTGGCAGGGGCTTTTAAAAAACTGTTTTTT. The encoded protein is CASSLCWLAGAFKKLFF.

The chain has TRBV12-3 or TRBV12-4 and TRBJ1-1; D ambiguous. The CDR3 extends over 16 amino acids. V was shortened by 4 bases and J by 1 base, with 16 bases between the two germline ends. CDR3 DNA sequence: TGTGCCAGCAGTTGGGGTAAGGCGGGCAGGAACACTGAAGCTTTCTTT. This sequence encodes CASSWGKAGRNTEAFF.

This clonotype was observed many times. The chain carries TRBV12-3 or TRBV12-4 and TRBJ2-3; TRBD2 might be the D (6 bases). The CDR3 loop spans 11 amino acids. The V gene lost 8 bases and the J gene lost 9 bases, with 12 bases spanning the gap. The CDR3 coding sequence is TGTGCCAGCGGAGCCGGGGGAACGCAGTATTTT. It specifies CASGAGGTQYF.